A single sample gave rise to the 8 T cell receptor beta chains below, sequenced in a study of T-cell reconstitution after alpha-beta-depleted transplantation in children. The library targeted TCRbeta and was prepared with unique molecular identifiers. MiXCR was run by TCRdb on the PCR reads, yielding one entry per CDR3 protein. The sample has some 3,100 distinct CDR3 sequences, approximately 10% seen once; the top ten hold around 80%. This specimen was PBMCs, mostly from graft donor cells, taken 360 days after TCRalphabeta/CD19-depleted stem cell transplant. The receptors derive from a patient aged 2-10 years who had a stem cell transplant for inherited bone marrow failure, so the T cells may come from the graft donor.

In its sample, this clonotype was seen many times. The chain combines TRBV5-1 with TRBJ2-7; 7 positions match TRBD2. CDR3 length: 14 amino acids. CDR1 and CDR2 (germline): SGHRS, YFSETQ. The V gene end was trimmed by 1 base and the J gene end by 5 bases; junction bases not matched to a gene: 6. This chain's CDR3 is CASSLLADEDEQYF. CDR3 sequence (DNA): TGCGCCAGCAGCTTGCTAGCGGACGAGGACGAGCAGTACTTC.

A remark on this clonotype: A junction end diverges from the germline sequence, so it may reflect a read error. The chain recombines TRBV3-1 with TRBJ2-1; maybe TRBD2 (5 bases). This CDR3 has 17 residues. Germline-derived CDR1 and CDR2 are LGHDT and YNNKEL (reference sequence). CDR3: CTSCCMSLRDAYNEQFF. In DNA, the CDR3 is TGTACCAGCTGCTGTATGTCCCTTCGGGATGCCTACAATGAGCAGTTCTTC.

This clonotype was seen repeatedly, ten times or more. The chain's CDR3 is CASRLDRYQETQYF. Written as DNA, the CDR3 is TGCGCCAGCAGATTGGACCGGTACCAAGAGACCCAGTACTTC. The gene calls are TRBV10-2 and TRBJ2-5; D is uncertain. The CDR3 length is 14 residues. Germline V gene sequence: CDR1 WSHSY, CDR2 SAAADI. V dropped 6 bases and J dropped 0 bases, with 11 bases sitting between them.

The chain combines TRBV20-1 with TRBJ1-5; perhaps TRBD1 as D (5 bases). The CDR3 consists of 13 residues. Trimming pared 7 bases from V and 1 base from J, leaving 11 bases between. From germline, CDR1 is DFQATT and CDR2 SNEGSKA (reference sequence). As DNA, the CDR3 is TGCAGTGGTACCCAGGGAAGCAATCAGCCCCAGCATTTT. Protein: CSGTQGSNQPQHF.

By frequency in the sample, this clonotype is medium-sized. The rearrangement joins TRBV10-3 to TRBJ2-1; possibly TRBD1 for D (5 bases). There are 13 residues in the CDR3. Germline V gene lookup returns CDR1 ENHRY and CDR2 SYGVKD. With 8 bases removed from V and 4 bases from J, the gap between germline ends came to 12 bases. CDR3 residues: CAIRSAGYNEQFF. CDR3 in DNA: TGTGCCATCCGTTCGGCAGGGTACAATGAGCAGTTCTTC.

J is TRBJ2-2 and V is TRBV11-2, with TRBD2 identical over 9 bases. The trim removed 1 base at V and 2 bases at J, leaving 5 bases unmatched. Germline V gene sequence: CDR1 SGHAT, CDR2 FQNNGV. The CDR3 runs to 17 residues. Written as DNA, the CDR3 is TGTGCCAGCAGCTTAGTCGGCGGGGGGGTTAACACCGGGGAGCTGTTTTTT. It encodes CASSLVGGGVNTGELFF.

This clonotype was detected ten times or more. V usage is TRBV7-9 and J usage is TRBJ2-6; no reliable D call. The germline V and J ends were trimmed by 8 bases and 5 bases, with 7 bases remaining between them. The CDR3 loop spans 12 amino acids. Germline loops: CDR1 SEHNR, CDR2 FQNEAQ (reference sequence). The CDR3 sequence: CASQPRANVLTF. As DNA, the CDR3 is TGTGCCAGCCAACCGAGGGCCAACGTCCTGACTTTC.

This clonotype has a count of ten or more. V is TRBV9 and J is TRBJ2-1; tentative D call: TRBD1 (6 bases). Trimming stripped 2 bases from V and 9 bases from J, with 12 bases between. This CDR3 spans 13 amino acids. The germline CDR1 and CDR2 sequences are SGDLS and YYNGEE. CDR3 bases: TGTGCCAGCAGCGTGGAACAGGGCATTGAGCAGTTCTTC. Translation gives CASSVEQGIEQFF.